Given below is one TCR beta chain in context. The data are from a study of blood T cell repertoires in COVID-19. Study at large: Collection of acute and convalescent COVID-19 samples took place in the United States, Italy and Spain. Nucleic acid was either cDNA or gDNA, and it came from T cells, B-cell-depleted T cells, or PBMCs.

Profiling relied on immunoSEQ multiplex PCR, and the TCRdb table lists in-frame clones only, not all of them. The table shows roughly 250,000 clones, with 70% to 80% occurring only once. Germline CDR1 reads MNHEY; CDR2 reads SVGEGT. The V gene end was trimmed by 4 bases and the J gene end by 3 bases; junction bases not matched to a gene: 7. The CDR3 loop spans 15 amino acids. The sequenced material came from peripheral blood. This receptor was identified in a woman aged 80 or over with acute or convalescent COVID-19. This sequence joins TRBV6-2 or TRBV6-3 and TRBJ2-7, with 9 bases aligning to TRBD2. CDR3 bases: TGTGCCAGCAGTTCCCAAGGCGGGGGGGTCTACGAGCAGTACTTC. The encoded protein is CASSSQGGGVYEQYF.